Listed below are T cell receptor beta chains from one sample, sequenced in a study of T cell responses to AZD1222 COVID-19 vaccine. Assay: immunoSEQ multiplex PCR; the TCRdb copy retains only in-frame clones and omits some. Among about 90,000 clones, about 87% were seen once, and the ten largest hold approximately 15%. The sequences come from peripheral blood, collected on day 0 of AZD1222 vaccination. These receptor sequences come from an adult in good health. CDR3s include the opening cysteine and the closing phenylalanine or tryptophan. A D gene is named only where the DNA matches it firmly. A row's size may be missing; if present it is once, few, many or a size class.

TRBJ1-5 | TRBV4-2 | . | TRBD1 | TGTGCCAGCAGCCAAGTTAACACTCCAGGGGGATTTAGCAATCAGCCCCAGCATTTT | CASSQVNTPGGFSNQPQHF
TRBJ1-5 | TRBV3-1/TRBV3-2 | . | . | TGTGCCAGCAGCCTCTCTGGAGATCAGCCCCAGCATTTT | CASSLSGDQPQHF
TRBJ2-7 | TRBV12-3/TRBV12-4 | once | . | TGTGCCAGCAGTTTCCGGGGCAGCTACGAGCAGTACTTC | CASSFRGSYEQYF
TRBJ1-3 | TRBV13 | . | . | TGTGCCAGCAGCTTAGGGGTACAGGAAGGAAACACCATATATTTT | CASSLGVQEGNTIYF
TRBJ2-5 | TRBV19 | . | TRBD2 | TGTGCCAGTAGACCCCTAGCGGGGGGGAGGCAAGAGACCCAGTACTTC | CASRPLAGGRQETQYF
TRBJ1-4 | TRBV6-5 | . | . | TGTGCCAGCAGTTACGGGCCGAATGAAAAACTGTTTTTT | CASSYGPNEKLFF
TRBJ2-1 | TRBV6-5 | . | . | TGTGCCAGCAAGAGCTCCTACAATGAGCAGTTCTTC | CASKSSYNEQFF
TRBJ1-5 | TRBV19 | . | . | TGTGCCAGTCTCAGCGCAGGGCGGGGTGGAAGCAATCAGCCCCAGCATTTT | CASLSAGRGGSNQPQHF
TRBJ2-5 | TRBV28 | once | TRBD1 | TGTGCCAGCAGTTTGGACAAATGGGGACAGCTAATTCAAGAGACCCAGTACTTC | CASSLDKWGQLIQETQYF
TRBJ1-2 | TRBV10-3 | . | . | TGTGCCATCAGTGATTCAGGGGTTGGCTATGGCTACACCTTC | CAISDSGVGYGYTF
TRBJ1-2 | TRBV7-9 | . | TRBD1 | TGTGCCAGCAGCTTAGACAGGGGGCGAATTGATGGCTACACCTTC | CASSLDRGRIDGYTF
TRBJ2-5 | TRBV7-9 | . | TRBD2 | TGTGCCAGCAGCCTCGGACTAGCGGGCAGCCAAGAGACCCAGTACTTC | CASSLGLAGSQETQYF
TRBJ2-5 | TRBV2 | once | . | TGTGCCAGCAGTGTTCGGGGTGGAGAGACCCAGTACTTC | CASSVRGGETQYF
TRBJ1-1 | TRBV7-5 | . | . | TGTGCCAGAAGCTGTGAAGGGGCAAGAAACACTGAAGCTTTCTTT | CARSCEGARNTEAFF
TRBJ1-5 | TRBV28 | . | . | TGTGCCAGCAGCATAGGGCCGGGGCGGAATCAGCCCCAGCATTTT | CASSIGPGRNQPQHF
TRBJ2-7 | TRBV28 | . | TRBD1 | TGTGCCAGCTTAAATTCGGGACAGGGTTTCGAGCAGTACTTC | CASLNSGQGFEQYF
TRBJ2-1 | TRBV5-6 | . | . | TGTGCCAGCAGCTTGTCCGTCGGGGTCGGCTACAATGAGCAGTTCTTC | CASSLSVGVGYNEQFF
TRBJ1-1 | TRBV6-1 | once | . | TGTGCCAGCAGTGAAGAAGGGGGTGGGAACAGGAGACTTGGCACTGAAGCTTTCTTT | CASSEEGGGNRRLGTEAFF
TRBJ2-1 | TRBV19 | once | TRBD2 | TGTGCCAGTACCCTATTAGCAGTGACTAGCCGCTTTCGTCCTGAACACAATGAGCAGTTCTTC | CASTLLAVTSRFRPEHNEQFF
TRBJ1-1 | TRBV11-3 | once | . | TGTGCCAGCAGCTCGTCAGGGAACACTGAAGCTTTCTTT | CASSSSGNTEAFF
TRBJ2-7 | TRBV25-1 | . | . | TGTGCCAGCAGTGGTGCGTTAGGTACCGGGACGGTGACCTACGAGCAGTACTTC | CASSGALGTGTVTYEQYF
TRBJ1-6 | TRBV30 | . | . | TGTGCCTGGAGTGTATTTAACAGTCCGCCCCTCCACTTT | CAWSVFNSPPLHF